The 9 T cell receptor beta chains in this list originate from one sample, sequenced in a study of OX40 agonist ivuxolimab in advanced cancers. Only in-frame clones appear in the TCRdb table, and some are missing; sequencing was by immunoSEQ multiplex PCR. This table holds roughly 90,000 clones, under 95% found once. Sequences were derived from CD4+ or CD8+ T cells sorted from blood, sampled in a trial of the OX40 agonist ivuxolimab. These receptor sequences come from an adult with an advanced solid tumor such as melanoma, head and neck, liver or kidney cancer.

The rearrangement links TRBV4-3 to TRBJ2-7; perhaps TRBD2 as D (5 bases). The CDR3 is made up of 13 amino acids. V was cut by 0 bases and J by 7 bases, with 10 bases left in between. In germline, CDR1 is LGHNA, CDR2 YSLEER. CDR3 nucleotide sequence: TGCGCCAGCAGCCAAGAACTAGGTAGAGAGCAGTACTTC. Protein: CASSQELGREQYF.

The gene calls are TRBV10-3 and TRBJ2-7, with D perhaps matching TRBD1 (6 bases). CDR3 size: 18 residues. Germline CDR1 reads ENHRY; CDR2 reads SYGVKD. The V gene lost 1 base and the J gene lost 1 base, with 20 bases spanning the gap. The CDR3 spells CAISELRGTARGSYEQYF. DNA of the CDR3: TGTGCCATCAGTGAGTTAAGAGGAACGGCAAGGGGGTCCTACGAGCAGTACTTC.

The genes are TRBV19 and TRBJ1-4, with D hard to call. This CDR3 region has 14 residues. The V and J ends lost 3 bases and 5 bases respectively, with 10 bases between them. In germline, CDR1 is LNHDA, CDR2 SQIVND (reference sequence). CDR3 loop: CASSIVGSNEKLFF. The DNA for the CDR3 is TGTGCCAGTAGTATCGTGGGTTCGAATGAAAAACTGTTTTTT.

The chain uses TRBV6-1 and TRBJ1-2; 9 bases map to TRBD1. This CDR3 comprises 12 residues. Losses at the gene ends were 6 bases for V and 7 bases for J; bases not matched to a gene: 3. From germline, CDR1 is MNHNS and CDR2 SASEGT. The CDR3 loop is CASRQGARGYTF. The CDR3, as DNA: TGTGCCAGCAGACAGGGGGCGCGTGGCTACACCTTC.

The V and J genes are TRBV6-5 and TRBJ1-3; D call uncertain. Germline assignment: CDR1 MNHEY and CDR2 SVGAGI. This CDR3 is 15 amino acids long. Trimming removed 3 bases from V and 0 bases from J, with 9 bases in between. The CDR3 sequence: CASSYNSISGNTIYF. CDR3 bases: TGTGCCAGCAGTTATAATTCCATCTCTGGAAACACCATATATTTT.

The rearrangement links TRBV27 to TRBJ2-7, with 12 bases aligning to TRBD2. Germline V lookup: CDR1 MNHEY, CDR2 SMNVEV (reference sequence). The trim removed 4 bases at V and 7 bases at J, leaving 5 bases unmatched. The CDR3 is 14 amino acids. The CDR3 spells CASSSTSGSWEQYF. Here the CDR3 DNA reads TGTGCCAGCAGTTCGACTAGCGGGAGTTGGGAGCAGTACTTC.

V and J are TRBV28 and TRBJ1-2; D ambiguous. CDR1 and CDR2 from the germline V gene are MDHEN and SYDVKM. The CDR3 is made up of 10 amino acids. V gave up 4 bases and J gave up 10 bases, with 7 bases separating them. The CDR3 is CASSSFNYTF. The CDR3 coding sequence is TGTGCCAGCAGTTCCTTCAACTACACCTTC.

The chain is built from TRBV11-2 and TRBJ2-5; D possibly matches TRBD1 or TRBD2 (7 bases each). Deletions cut 5 bases from V and 5 bases from J, with 21 bases between. Germline CDR1 SGHAT, CDR2 FQNNGV. The CDR3 loop spans 16 amino acids. This CDR3 reads CASSRAGRGRRETQYF. The CDR3 nucleotides read TGTGCCAGCAGCCGAGCGGGGAGGGGGCGGAGGGAGACCCAGTACTTC.

The V gene is TRBV1, the J gene TRBJ1-1. TRBV1 is assigned pseudogene status. This CDR3 spans 16 amino acids. In nucleotides, the CDR3 is TGCACCAGCAGCCAACCCACTAGGGGGGGAGACACTGAAGCTTTCTTT. Translating it yields CTSSQPTRGGDTEAFF.